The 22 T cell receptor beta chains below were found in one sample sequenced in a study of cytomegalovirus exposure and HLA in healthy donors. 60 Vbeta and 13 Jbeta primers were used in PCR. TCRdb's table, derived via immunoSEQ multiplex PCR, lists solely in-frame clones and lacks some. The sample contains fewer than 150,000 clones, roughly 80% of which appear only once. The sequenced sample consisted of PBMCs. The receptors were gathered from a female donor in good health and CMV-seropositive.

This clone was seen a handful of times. In DNA, the CDR3 is TGCGCCAGCAGCTTAGGCGAGGTGAACACTGAAGCTTTCTTT. It translates to CASSLGEVNTEAFF. The genes are TRBV5-1 and TRBJ1-1; D is unclear. Germline CDR1 and CDR2: SGHRS and YFSETQ. This CDR3 has 14 amino acids. V shed 2 bases and J shed 0 bases, with 8 bases lying between them.

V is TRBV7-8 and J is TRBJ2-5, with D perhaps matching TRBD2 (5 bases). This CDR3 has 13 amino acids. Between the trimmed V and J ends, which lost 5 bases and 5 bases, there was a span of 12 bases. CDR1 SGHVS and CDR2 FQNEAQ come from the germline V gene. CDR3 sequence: CASSVPPGETQYF. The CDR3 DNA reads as TGTGCCAGCAGCGTACCTCCGGGGGAGACCCAGTACTTC.

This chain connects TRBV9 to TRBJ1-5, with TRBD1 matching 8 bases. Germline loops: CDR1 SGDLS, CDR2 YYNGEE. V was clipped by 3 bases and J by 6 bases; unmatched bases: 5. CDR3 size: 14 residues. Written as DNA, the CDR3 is TGTGCCAGCAGCGAGGGACAGGCAACTCAGCCCCAGCATTTT. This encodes CASSEGQATQPQHF.

As DNA, the CDR3 is TGTGCCAGCTCCGCGGAAGAGACCCAGTACTTC. Translated: CASSAEETQYF. The chain carries TRBV18 and TRBJ2-5; no clear D gene. This CDR3 has 11 amino acids. CDR1 and CDR2 from the germline V gene are KGHSH and LQKENI. V lost 6 bases to trimming and J lost 3 bases, with 5 bases between them.

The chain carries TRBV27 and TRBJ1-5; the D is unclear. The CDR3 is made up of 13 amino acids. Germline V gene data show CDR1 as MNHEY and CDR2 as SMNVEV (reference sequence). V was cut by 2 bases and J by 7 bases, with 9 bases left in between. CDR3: CASSLDPRQPQHF. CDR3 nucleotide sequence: TGTGCCAGCAGTTTAGACCCGAGGCAGCCCCAGCATTTT.

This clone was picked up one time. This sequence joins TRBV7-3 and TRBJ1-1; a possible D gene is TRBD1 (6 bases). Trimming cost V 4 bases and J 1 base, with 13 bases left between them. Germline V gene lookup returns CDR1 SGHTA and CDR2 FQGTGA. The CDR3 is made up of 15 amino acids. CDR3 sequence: CASSSLGGGNTEAFF. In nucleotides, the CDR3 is TGTGCCAGCAGCTCCTTAGGGGGGGGGAACACTGAAGCTTTCTTT.

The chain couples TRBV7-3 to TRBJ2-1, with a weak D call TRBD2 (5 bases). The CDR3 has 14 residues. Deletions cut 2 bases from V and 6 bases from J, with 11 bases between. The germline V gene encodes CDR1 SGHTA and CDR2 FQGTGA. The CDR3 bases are TGTGCCAGCAGCTTAGCGGGTGCCCGCAATGAGCAGTTCTTC. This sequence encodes CASSLAGARNEQFF.

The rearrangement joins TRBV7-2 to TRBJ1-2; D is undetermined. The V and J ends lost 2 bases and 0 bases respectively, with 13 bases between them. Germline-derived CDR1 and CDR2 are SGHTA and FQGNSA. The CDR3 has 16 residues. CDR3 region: CASSLTRDVPNYGYTF. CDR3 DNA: TGTGCCAGCAGCTTAACACGGGATGTACCTAACTATGGCTACACCTTC.

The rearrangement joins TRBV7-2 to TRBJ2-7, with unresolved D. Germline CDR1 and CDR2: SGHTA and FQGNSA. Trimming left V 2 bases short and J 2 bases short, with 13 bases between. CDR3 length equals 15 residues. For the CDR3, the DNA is TGTGCCAGCAGCTTAAGCCGGGTCCATACCTACGAGCAGTACTTC. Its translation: CASSLSRVHTYEQYF.

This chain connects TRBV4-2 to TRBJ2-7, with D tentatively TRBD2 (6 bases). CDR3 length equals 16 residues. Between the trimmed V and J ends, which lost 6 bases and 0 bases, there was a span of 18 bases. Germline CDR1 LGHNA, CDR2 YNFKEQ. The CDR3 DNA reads TGTGCCAGCAGAAAAAGTTCTCGGGAGAGCTCCTACGAGCAGTACTTC. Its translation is CASRKSSRESSYEQYF.

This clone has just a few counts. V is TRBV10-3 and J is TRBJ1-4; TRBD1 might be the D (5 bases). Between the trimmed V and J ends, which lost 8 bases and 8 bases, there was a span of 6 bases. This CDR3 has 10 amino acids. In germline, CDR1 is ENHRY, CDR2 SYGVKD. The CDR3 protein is CAIGGEKLFF. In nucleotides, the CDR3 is TGTGCCATCGGGGGGGAAAAACTGTTTTTT.

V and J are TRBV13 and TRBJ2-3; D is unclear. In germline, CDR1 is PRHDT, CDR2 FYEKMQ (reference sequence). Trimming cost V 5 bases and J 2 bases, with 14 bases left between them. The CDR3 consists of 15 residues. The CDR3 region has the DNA TGTGCCAGCAGCCTCCCATTGGGCCTCACAGATACGCAGTATTTT. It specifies CASSLPLGLTDTQYF.

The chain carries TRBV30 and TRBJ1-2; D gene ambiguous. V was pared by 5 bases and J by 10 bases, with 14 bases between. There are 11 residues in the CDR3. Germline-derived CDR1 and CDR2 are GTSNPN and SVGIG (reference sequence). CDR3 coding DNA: TGTGCCTGGGGCCGGGTGTCGGACTACACCTTC. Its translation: CAWGRVSDYTF.

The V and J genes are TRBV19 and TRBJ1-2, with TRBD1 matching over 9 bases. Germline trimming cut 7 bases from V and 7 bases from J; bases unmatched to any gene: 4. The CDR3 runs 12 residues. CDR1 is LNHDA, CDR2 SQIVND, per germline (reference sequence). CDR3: CASTDRGPGYTF. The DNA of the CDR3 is TGTGCCAGTACGGACAGGGGCCCTGGCTACACCTTC.

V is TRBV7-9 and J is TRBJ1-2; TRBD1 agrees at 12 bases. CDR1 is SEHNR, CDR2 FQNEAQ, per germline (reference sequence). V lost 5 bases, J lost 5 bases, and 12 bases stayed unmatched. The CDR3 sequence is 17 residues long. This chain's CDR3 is CASSPRDRGRVDYGYTF. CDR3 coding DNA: TGTGCCAGCAGCCCCAGGGACAGGGGGCGCGTAGATTATGGCTACACCTTC. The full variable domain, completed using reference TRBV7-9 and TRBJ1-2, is DTGVSQNPRHKITKRGQNVTFRCDPISEHNRLYWYRQTLGQGPEFLTYFQNEAQLEKSRLLSDRFSAERPKGSFSTLEIQRTEQGDSAMYLCASSPRDRGRVDYGYTFGSGTRLTVV.

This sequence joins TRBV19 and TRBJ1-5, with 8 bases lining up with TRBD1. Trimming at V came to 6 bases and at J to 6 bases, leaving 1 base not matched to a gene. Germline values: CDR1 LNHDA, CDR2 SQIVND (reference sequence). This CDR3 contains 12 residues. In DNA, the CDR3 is TGTGCCAGTAGAGACAGGGGTCAGCCCCAGCATTTT. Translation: CASRDRGQPQHF.

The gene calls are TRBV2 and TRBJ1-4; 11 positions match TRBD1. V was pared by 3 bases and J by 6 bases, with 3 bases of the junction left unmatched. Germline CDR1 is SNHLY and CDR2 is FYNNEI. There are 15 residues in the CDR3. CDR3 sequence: CASSEGQGGYEKLFF. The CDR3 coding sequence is TGTGCCAGCAGTGAGGGACAGGGGGGGTATGAAAAACTGTTTTTT.

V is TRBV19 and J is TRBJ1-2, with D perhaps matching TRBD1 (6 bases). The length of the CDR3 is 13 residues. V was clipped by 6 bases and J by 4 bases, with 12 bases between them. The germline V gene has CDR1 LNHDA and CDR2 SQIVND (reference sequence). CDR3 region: CASSMTGFYGYTF. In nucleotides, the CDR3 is TGTGCCAGTAGCATGACAGGTTTCTATGGCTACACCTTC.

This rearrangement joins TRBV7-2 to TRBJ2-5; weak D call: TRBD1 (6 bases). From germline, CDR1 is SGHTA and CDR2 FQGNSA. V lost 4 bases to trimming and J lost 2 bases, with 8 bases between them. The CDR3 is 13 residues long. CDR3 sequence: CASSWTEQETQYF. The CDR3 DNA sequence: TGTGCCAGCAGCTGGACAGAACAAGAGACCCAGTACTTC. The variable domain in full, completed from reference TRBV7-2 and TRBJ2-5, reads GAGVSQSPSNKVTEKGKDVELRCDPISGHTALYWYRQSLGQGLEFLIYFQGNSAPDKSGLPSDRFSAERTGGSVSTLTIQRTQQEDSAVYLCASSWTEQETQYFGPGTRLLVL.

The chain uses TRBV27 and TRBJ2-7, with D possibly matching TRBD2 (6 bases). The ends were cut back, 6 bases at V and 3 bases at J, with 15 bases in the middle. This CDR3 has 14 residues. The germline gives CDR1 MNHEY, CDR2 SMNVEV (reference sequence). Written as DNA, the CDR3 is TGTGCCAGCAGACTAGCCCCTCTCCGCTACGAGCAGTACTTC. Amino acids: CASRLAPLRYEQYF.

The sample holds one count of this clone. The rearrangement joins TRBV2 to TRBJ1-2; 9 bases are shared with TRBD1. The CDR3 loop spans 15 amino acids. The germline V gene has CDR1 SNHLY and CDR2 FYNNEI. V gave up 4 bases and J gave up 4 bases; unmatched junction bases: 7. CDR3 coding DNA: TGTGCCAGCAGTGCTGAAAGGGGACAGGGCTATGGCTACACCTTC. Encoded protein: CASSAERGQGYGYTF.

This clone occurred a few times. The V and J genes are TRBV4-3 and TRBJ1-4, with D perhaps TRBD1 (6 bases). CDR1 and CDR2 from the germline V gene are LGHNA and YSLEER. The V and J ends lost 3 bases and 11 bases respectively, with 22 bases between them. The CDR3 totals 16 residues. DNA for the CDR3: TGCGCCAGCAGCCAGGACAGACAGACCTCCTGGAAGAAACTGTTTTTT. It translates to CASSQDRQTSWKKLFF.